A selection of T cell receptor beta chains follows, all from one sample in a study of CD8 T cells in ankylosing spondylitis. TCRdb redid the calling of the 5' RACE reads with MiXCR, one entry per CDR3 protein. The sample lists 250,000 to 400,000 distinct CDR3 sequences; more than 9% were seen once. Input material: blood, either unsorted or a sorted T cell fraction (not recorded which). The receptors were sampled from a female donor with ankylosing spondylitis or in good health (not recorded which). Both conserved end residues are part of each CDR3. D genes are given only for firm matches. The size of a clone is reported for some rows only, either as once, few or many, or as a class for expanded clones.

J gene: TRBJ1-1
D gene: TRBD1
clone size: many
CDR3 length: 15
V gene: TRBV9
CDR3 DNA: TGTGCCAGCAGCGTATCAGGGGGCGCCGGCACTGAAGCTTTCTTT
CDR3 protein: CASSVSGGAGTEAFF

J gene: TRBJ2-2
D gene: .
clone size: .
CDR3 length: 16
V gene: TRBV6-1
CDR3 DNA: TGTGCCAGCAGACCACCTAGCAACCTTGTCACCGGGGAGCTGTTTTTT
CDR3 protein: CASRPPSNLVTGELFF

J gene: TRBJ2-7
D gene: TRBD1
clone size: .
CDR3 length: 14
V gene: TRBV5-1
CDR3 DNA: TGCGCCAGCAGCTTGGTACAGGGGACCTACGAGCAGTACTTC
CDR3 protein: CASSLVQGTYEQYF

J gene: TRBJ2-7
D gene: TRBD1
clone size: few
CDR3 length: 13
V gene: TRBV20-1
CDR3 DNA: TGCAGTGCTAGAGCGGACAGGATCTACGAGCAGTACTTC
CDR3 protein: CSARADRIYEQYF

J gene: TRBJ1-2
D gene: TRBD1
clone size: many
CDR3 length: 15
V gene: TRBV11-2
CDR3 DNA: TGTGCCAGCAGCTTAGATAGTCAGGGGGCGGCTGGCTACACCTTC
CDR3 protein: CASSLDSQGAAGYTF

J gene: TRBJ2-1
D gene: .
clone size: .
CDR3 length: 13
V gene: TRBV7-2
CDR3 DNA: TGTGCCAGCAGTTATAGGGAGGGGGTGGGGCAGTTCTTC
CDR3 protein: CASSYREGVGQFF

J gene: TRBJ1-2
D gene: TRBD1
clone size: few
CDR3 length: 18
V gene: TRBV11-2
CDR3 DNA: TGTGCCAGCGGGACAGGTTTTCTTCGGCGGGAAATTAACTATGGCTACACCTTC
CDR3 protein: CASGTGFLRREINYGYTF

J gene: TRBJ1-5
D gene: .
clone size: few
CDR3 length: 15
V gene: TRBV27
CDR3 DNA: TGTGCCAGCAGTTTAAGGGGGTTGGGCAATCAGCCCCAGCATTTT
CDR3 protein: CASSLRGLGNQPQHF

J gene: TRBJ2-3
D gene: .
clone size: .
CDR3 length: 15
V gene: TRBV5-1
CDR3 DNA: TGCGCCAGCCGGTGGGGGGAGAGGGGAACAGATACGCAGTATTTT
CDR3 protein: CASRWGERGTDTQYF

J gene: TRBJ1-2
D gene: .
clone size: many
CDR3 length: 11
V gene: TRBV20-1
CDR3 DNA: TGCAGTGCTAGACCTGGGGATGGCTACACCTTC
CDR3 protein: CSARPGDGYTF

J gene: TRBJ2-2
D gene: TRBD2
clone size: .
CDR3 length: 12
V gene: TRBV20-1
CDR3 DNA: TGCAGTGCGGGGCGGGAGCCCGGGGAGCTGTTTTTT
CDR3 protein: CSAGREPGELFF

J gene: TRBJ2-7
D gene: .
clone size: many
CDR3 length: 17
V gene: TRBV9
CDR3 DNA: TGTGCCAGCAGCGTAGGGATCTTGGTAGGGGATCGGTACGAGCAGTACTTC
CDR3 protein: CASSVGILVGDRYEQYF

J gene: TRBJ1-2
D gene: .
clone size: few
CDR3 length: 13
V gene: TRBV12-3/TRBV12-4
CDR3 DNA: TGTGCCAGCAGTCCGGTCACCAGGGGAGGCTACACCTTC
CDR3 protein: CASSPVTRGGYTF

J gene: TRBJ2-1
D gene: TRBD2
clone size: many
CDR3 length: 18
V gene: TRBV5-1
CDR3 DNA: TGCGCCACCTCGTGGCAGAGCGGGGGATCTACCGGGGCCAAGTCGCAGTTCTTC
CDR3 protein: CATSWQSGGSTGAKSQFF

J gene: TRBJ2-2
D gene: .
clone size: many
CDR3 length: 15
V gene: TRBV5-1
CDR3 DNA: TGCGCCAGCAGCCCGCCCGGTGGGGCCACCGGGGAGCTGTTTTTT
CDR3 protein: CASSPPGGATGELFF

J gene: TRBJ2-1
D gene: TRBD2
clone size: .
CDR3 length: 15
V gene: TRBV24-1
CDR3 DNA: TGTGCCACCAGTCGTGGCGGGAGCATCCACAATGAGCAGTTCTTC
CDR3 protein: CATSRGGSIHNEQFF

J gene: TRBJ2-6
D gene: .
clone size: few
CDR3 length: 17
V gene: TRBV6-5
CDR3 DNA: TGTGCCAGCAGTTACTCGAGACGTAGCTCTGGGGCCAACGTCCTGACTTTC
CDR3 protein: CASSYSRRSSGANVLTF

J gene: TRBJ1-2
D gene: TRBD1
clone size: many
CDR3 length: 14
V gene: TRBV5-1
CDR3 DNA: TGCGCCAGCAGCACAGGACAGGGTTCAAGTGGCTACACCTTC
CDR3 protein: CASSTGQGSSGYTF

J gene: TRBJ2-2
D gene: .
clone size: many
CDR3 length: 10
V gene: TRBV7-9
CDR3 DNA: TGTGCCAGCAGCTTAGAGGAGCTGTTTTTT
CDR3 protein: CASSLEELFF

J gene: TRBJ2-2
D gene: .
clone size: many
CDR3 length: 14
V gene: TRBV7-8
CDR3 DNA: TGTGCCAGCAGCTTAGCGGGGGACACCGGGGAGCTGTTTTTT
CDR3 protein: CASSLAGDTGELFF

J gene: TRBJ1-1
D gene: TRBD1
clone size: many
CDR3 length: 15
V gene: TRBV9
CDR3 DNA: TGTGCCAGCTCGACAGGGGGCAAGTGGGACACTGAAGCTTTCTTT
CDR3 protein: CASSTGGKWDTEAFF

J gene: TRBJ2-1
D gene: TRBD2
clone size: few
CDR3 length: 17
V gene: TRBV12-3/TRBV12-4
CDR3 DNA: TGTGCCAGCAGTTTATCTAGCGGGAGGGGGCGTTGGGCTGAGCAGTTCTTC
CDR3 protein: CASSLSSGRGRWAEQFF

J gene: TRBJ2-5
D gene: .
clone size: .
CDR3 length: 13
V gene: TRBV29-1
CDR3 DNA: TGCAGCGTCGCCGGGACAAGCGGAGGGGCCGAGTACTTC
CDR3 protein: CSVAGTSGGAEYF

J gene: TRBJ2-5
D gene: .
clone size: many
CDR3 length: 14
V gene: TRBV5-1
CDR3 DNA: TGCGCCAGCAGCGGAACTCTAGGAGGGGAGACCCAGTACTTC
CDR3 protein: CASSGTLGGETQYF

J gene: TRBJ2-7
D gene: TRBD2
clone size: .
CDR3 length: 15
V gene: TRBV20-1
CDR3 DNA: TGCAGTGCTGAGCTAGCGGGGGGGATTTCCTACGAGCAGTACTTC
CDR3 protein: CSAELAGGISYEQYF

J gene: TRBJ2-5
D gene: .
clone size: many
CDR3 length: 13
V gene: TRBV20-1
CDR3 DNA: TGCAGTGCTAGAGTGGGCGGGCAAGAGACCCAGTACTTC
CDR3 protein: CSARVGGQETQYF

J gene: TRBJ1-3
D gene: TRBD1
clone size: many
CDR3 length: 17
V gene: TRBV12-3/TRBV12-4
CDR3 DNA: TGTGCCAGTAGCGACAGGGAACCTAAGAGCTCTGGAAACACCATATATTTT
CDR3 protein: CASSDREPKSSGNTIYF

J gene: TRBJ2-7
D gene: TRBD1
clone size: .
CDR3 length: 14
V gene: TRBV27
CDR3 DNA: TGTGCCAGCACCAGACAGGGGGTATCGGGCGAGCAGTACTTC
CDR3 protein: CASTRQGVSGEQYF

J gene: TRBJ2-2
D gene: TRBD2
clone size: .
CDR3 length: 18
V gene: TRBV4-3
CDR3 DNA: TGCGCCAGCAGCCTCTTACCTCTAGCGGGAAGGAACACCGGGGAGCTGTTTTTT
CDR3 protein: CASSLLPLAGRNTGELFF

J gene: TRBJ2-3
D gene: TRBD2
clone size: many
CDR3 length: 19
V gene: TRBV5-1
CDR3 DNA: TGCGCCAGCAGCTTGTCTAGCGGGAGCGCTCAATCTAGCACAGATACGCAGTATTTT
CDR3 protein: CASSLSSGSAQSSTDTQYF

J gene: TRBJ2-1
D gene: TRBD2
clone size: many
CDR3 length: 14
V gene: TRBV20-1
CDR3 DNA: TGCAGTGCGTCGACTAGCGGGAGGTGGAATGAGCAGTTCTTC
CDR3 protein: CSASTSGRWNEQFF

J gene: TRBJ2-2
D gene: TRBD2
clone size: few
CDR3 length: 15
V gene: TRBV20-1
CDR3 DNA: TGCAGTGTTACCAGCGGGGGGGCCGTCACCGGGGAGCTGTTTTTT
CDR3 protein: CSVTSGGAVTGELFF

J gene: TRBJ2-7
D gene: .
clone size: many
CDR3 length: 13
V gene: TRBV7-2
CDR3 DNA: TGTGCCAGCAGCTCCCGGGATGGATACGAGCAGTACTTC
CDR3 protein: CASSSRDGYEQYF

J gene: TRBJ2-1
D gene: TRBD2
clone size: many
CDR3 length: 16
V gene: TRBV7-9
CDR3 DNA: TGTGCCAGCAGATCTAAAACTAGGAGCGGGAGGGATGAGCAGTTCTTC
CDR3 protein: CASRSKTRSGRDEQFF

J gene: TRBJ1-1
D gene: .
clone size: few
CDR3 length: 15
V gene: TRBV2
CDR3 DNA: TGTGCCAGCTTGGTAGAGGGAATTAATTTCGGTGAAGCTTTCTTT
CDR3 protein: CASLVEGINFGEAFF

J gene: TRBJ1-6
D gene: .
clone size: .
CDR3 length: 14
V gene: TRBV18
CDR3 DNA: TGTGCCAGCTCACCACTCGGGGAGAATTCACCCCTCCACTTT
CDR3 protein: CASSPLGENSPLHF

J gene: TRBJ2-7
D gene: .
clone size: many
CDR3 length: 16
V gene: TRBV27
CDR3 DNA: TGTGCCAGCAGCGAAAGTCCAGGGGACTCCGCCTACGAGCAGTACTTC
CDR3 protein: CASSESPGDSAYEQYF

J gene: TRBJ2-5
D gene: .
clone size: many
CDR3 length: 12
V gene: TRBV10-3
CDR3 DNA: TGTGCCATCAGTGAGGGGCAAGAGACCCAGTACTTC
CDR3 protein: CAISEGQETQYF

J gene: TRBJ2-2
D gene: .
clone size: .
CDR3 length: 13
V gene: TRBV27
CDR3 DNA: TGTGCTGGAGGGACAGTGAACACCGGGGAGCTGTTTTTT
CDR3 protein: CAGGTVNTGELFF

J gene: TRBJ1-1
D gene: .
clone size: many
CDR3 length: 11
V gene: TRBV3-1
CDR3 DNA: TGTGCCAGCAGCCATCGGGGCCAAGCTTTCTTT
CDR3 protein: CASSHRGQAFF

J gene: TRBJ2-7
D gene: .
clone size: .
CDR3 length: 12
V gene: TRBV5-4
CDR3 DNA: TGTGCCAGCAGCTTGAGTTCGTCGGTTGAGTACTTC
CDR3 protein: CASSLSSSVEYF

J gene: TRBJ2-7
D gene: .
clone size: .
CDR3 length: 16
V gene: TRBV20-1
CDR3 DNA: TGCAGTCTCGACCCGGCGGGACCCAGAAGCTCCTACGAGCAGTACTTC
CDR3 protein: CSLDPAGPRSSYEQYF

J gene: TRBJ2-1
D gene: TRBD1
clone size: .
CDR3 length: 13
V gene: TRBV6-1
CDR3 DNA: TGTGCCAGCGTCGGACAGGGGCGCAATGAGCAGTTCTTC
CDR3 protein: CASVGQGRNEQFF

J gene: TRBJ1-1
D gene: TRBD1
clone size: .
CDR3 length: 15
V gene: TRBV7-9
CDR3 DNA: TGTGCCAGCAGCGAGAGGGGGCCGGTGGACACTGAAGCTTTCTTT
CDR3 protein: CASSERGPVDTEAFF

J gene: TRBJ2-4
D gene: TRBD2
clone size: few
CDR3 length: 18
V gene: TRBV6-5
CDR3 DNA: TGTGCCAGCAGTTACTCGAGCGGGGGGGCCGGGGCCTTCGACATTCAGTACTTC
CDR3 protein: CASSYSSGGAGAFDIQYF

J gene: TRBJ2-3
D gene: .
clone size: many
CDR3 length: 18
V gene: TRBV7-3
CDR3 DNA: TGTGCCAGCAAGGTGGGATGCCCGGGACATAATTTCACAGATACGCAGTATTTT
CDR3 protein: CASKVGCPGHNFTDTQYF